Shown below are 22 T cell receptor beta chains from a single sample sequenced in a study of CD8+ T cells in alopecia areata. Extracted from the samples, RNA was reverse transcribed into cDNA to serve as the sequencing template. Clones were read by immunoSEQ multiplex PCR, and TCRdb kept only the in-frame ones, dropping some. The table shows around 300,000 clones, with about three fifths occurring only once. Noted treatment: oral pan-JAK inhibitor, 5-10 mg twice daily. The sample in question was CD4+ T cells sorted from blood, obtained at approximately week 51, from a patient treated with tofacitinib. The receptors shown here come from a human donor with alopecia areata.

V is TRBV7-2 and J is TRBJ1-1; TRBD1 might be the D (6 bases). This CDR3 is 15 amino acids long. V dropped 3 bases and J dropped 1 base, with 12 bases sitting between them. Germline V gene sequence: CDR1 SGHTA, CDR2 FQGNSA. The DNA for the CDR3 is TGTGCCAGCAGCTTTGGGGGGGCATCGAACACTGAAGCTTTCTTT. Translated: CASSFGGASNTEAFF. Full variable domain (outside the CDR3, taken from reference TRBV7-2 and TRBJ1-1): GAGVSQSPSNKVTEKGKDVELRCDPISGHTALYWYRQSLGQGLEFLIYFQGNSAPDKSGLPSDRFSAERTGGSVSTLTIQRTQQEDSAVYLCASSFGGASNTEAFFGQGTRLTVV.

This rearrangement joins TRBV5-4 to TRBJ2-5; 10 bases are a match to TRBD1. The germline V gene encodes CDR1 SGHNT and CDR2 YYREEE (reference sequence). This CDR3 comprises 15 residues. J was trimmed by 4 bases and V by 4 bases; bases with no gene match: 7. The CDR3 nucleotides read TGTGCCAGCAGCGATCCGGGACAGGGGAGAGAGACCCAGTACTTC. This sequence encodes CASSDPGQGRETQYF.

The genes are TRBV30 and TRBJ1-2, with 7 bases aligning to TRBD1. V was clipped by 0 bases and J by 7 bases; unmatched bases: 5. This CDR3 comprises 13 residues. In germline, CDR1 is GTSNPN, CDR2 SVGIG (reference sequence). CDR3 region: CAWSVQTGLGYTF. The CDR3 region has the DNA TGTGCCTGGAGTGTACAGACAGGGCTTGGCTACACCTTC. The full variable domain, with the rest looked up from reference TRBV30 and TRBJ1-2, is SQTIHQWPATLVQPVGSPLSLECTVEGTSNPNLYWYRQAAGRGLQLLFYSVGIGQISSEVPQNLSASRPQDRQFILSSKKLLLSDSGFYLCAWSVQTGLGYTFGSGTRLTVV.

The chain is built from TRBV15 and TRBJ1-5, with 8 bases matching TRBD1. V shed 5 bases, J shed 6 bases, and the junction held 9 bases outside the gene matches. This CDR3 contains 15 residues. Germline CDR1 LNHNV, CDR2 YYDKDF (reference sequence). The CDR3, as DNA: TGTGCCACCAGCGAAGACTTGGACAGGGTTCAGCCCCAGCATTTT. Translated, it gives CATSEDLDRVQPQHF.

The sample holds a few counts of this clone. The rearrangement links TRBV29-1 to TRBJ2-7; D uncertain. Trimming left V 4 bases short and J 0 bases short, with 19 bases between. The CDR3 loop spans 16 amino acids. Germline V gene sequence: CDR1 SQVTM, CDR2 ANQGSEA. Here the CDR3 reads CSVVTTTRRGSYEQYF. In DNA form, the CDR3 reads TGCAGCGTTGTTACTACAACACGACGCGGCTCCTACGAGCAGTACTTC.

V gene TRBV27 combines with J gene TRBJ2-3, with 10 bases that match TRBD1. Germline V gene sequence: CDR1 MNHEY, CDR2 SMNVEV (reference sequence). V shed 4 bases and J 6 bases; nucleotides not matched to a gene: 7. This CDR3 spans 15 amino acids. The CDR3 nucleotides are TGTGCCAGCAGTTCCCCCGGGACAGGGGTCGATACGCAGTATTTT. Its protein is CASSSPGTGVDTQYF.

This clone was observed a single time. The chain is built from TRBV5-6 and TRBJ2-1; 9 bases map to TRBD1. The CDR3 contains 16 residues. From germline, CDR1 is SGHDT and CDR2 YYEEEE. J gave up 7 bases and V 1 base, and 9 bases lay outside the gene matches. The CDR3 coding sequence is TGTGCCAGCAGCTTGAGGAGGGGACAGGGTATGAATGAGCAGTTCTTC. It specifies CASSLRRGQGMNEQFF.

A few counts support this clone. V usage is TRBV6-6 and J usage is TRBJ2-3; possibly TRBD1 or TRBD2 for D (5 bases each). V gave up 0 bases and J gave up 8 bases, with 15 bases separating them. CDR1 is MNHNY and CDR2 is SVGAGI in the germline V gene (reference sequence). The CDR3 has 15 residues. The CDR3 loop is CASSYSETASGTQYF. CDR3 coding DNA: TGTGCCAGCAGTTACTCCGAGACAGCCAGCGGTACGCAGTATTTT.

The chain is built from TRBV30 and TRBJ2-7; 7 nucleotides match TRBD1. Germline V gene data show CDR1 as GTSNPN and CDR2 as SVGIG (reference sequence). Trimming removed 8 bases from V and 5 bases from J; junction bases left unmatched: 9. The CDR3 has 12 residues. The CDR3 sequence: CAASRGGHEQYF. The CDR3 nucleotides are TGTGCCGCCTCGCGAGGGGGCCACGAGCAGTACTTC. The full variable domain, its missing parts supplied by reference TRBV30 and TRBJ2-7, is SQTIHQWPATLVQPVGSPLSLECTVEGTSNPNLYWYRQAAGRGLQLLFYSVGIGQISSEVPQNLSASRPQDRQFILSSKKLLLSDSGFYLCAASRGGHEQYFGPGTRLTVT.

This clone was observed once. The chain combines TRBV7-9 with TRBJ2-2; perhaps TRBD1 as D (5 bases). CDR3 length: 14 amino acids. CDR1 and CDR2 from the germline V gene are SEHNR and FQNEAQ (reference sequence). With 5 bases removed from V and 1 base from J, the gap between germline ends came to 8 bases. This chain's CDR3 is CASSPQGNTGELFF. CDR3 in DNA: TGTGCCAGCAGCCCCCAGGGGAACACCGGGGAGCTGTTTTTT.

The chain recombines TRBV5-4 with TRBJ2-7; D may be TRBD1 (6 bases). Germline V gives CDR1 SGHNT, CDR2 YYREEE (reference sequence). With 2 bases removed from V and 4 bases from J, the gap between germline ends came to 10 bases. The CDR3 has 13 residues. Here the CDR3 reads CASSFRDKYEQYF. The CDR3 DNA follows: TGTGCCAGCAGCTTCCGGGACAAATACGAGCAGTACTTC.

The rearrangement uses TRBV29-1 and TRBJ2-6; 10 positions agree with TRBD1. In germline, CDR1 is SQVTM, CDR2 ANQGSEA. After removal of 5 bases from V and 3 bases from J, the junction contained 10 bases not matched to a gene. This CDR3 spans 17 amino acids. Here the CDR3 DNA reads TGCAGCGTTATACCCGGGACAGGGGTTTATGGGGCCAACGTCCTGACTTTC. Translating it yields CSVIPGTGVYGANVLTF.

The V gene is TRBV6-1, the J gene TRBJ1-2; no definite D call. Germline CDR1 and CDR2: MNHNS and SASEGT. This CDR3 is 14 amino acids long. V shed 5 bases and J shed 4 bases, with 14 bases lying between them. The CDR3 loop is CASSPRPLAYGYTF. The DNA for the CDR3 is TGTGCCAGCAGTCCCCGACCGCTCGCCTATGGCTACACCTTC.

This clone was found a few times. V and J are TRBV29-1 and TRBJ2-1, with TRBD1 matching 8 bases. This CDR3 is built from 13 residues. CDR1 SQVTM and CDR2 ANQGSEA come from the germline V gene. After removal of 6 bases from V and 3 bases from J, the junction contained 4 bases not matched to a gene. CDR3 coding DNA: TGCAGCGTCGGACAGGGTATCTACAATGAGCAGTTCTTC. This gives the protein CSVGQGIYNEQFF.

Remarks on this clone: In the same sample, other DNA sequences code for this CDR3. The chain uses TRBV27 and TRBJ2-5, with 8 bases that match TRBD1. The CDR3 loop spans 14 amino acids. The ends lost 5 bases at V and 0 bases at J; junction bases unmatched: 2. Germline values: CDR1 MNHEY, CDR2 SMNVEV (reference sequence). The CDR3 region is CASSRTGNQETQYF. CDR3 coding DNA: TGTGCCAGCAGTCGGACAGGGAACCAAGAGACCCAGTACTTC.

This chain uses TRBV5-1 with TRBJ2-2; a weak D match, TRBD2 (7 bases). The V gene lost 0 bases and the J gene lost 4 bases, with 13 bases spanning the gap. Germline-derived CDR1 and CDR2 are SGHRS and YFSETQ. This CDR3 comprises 16 residues. CDR3 loop: CASSLDRGAPTGELFF. In DNA form, the CDR3 reads TGCGCCAGCAGCTTGGACCGGGGGGCCCCCACCGGGGAGCTGTTTTTT.

The J gene is TRBJ1-6, the V gene TRBV27, with a tentative D call TRBD1 (6 bases). Germline CDR1 reads MNHEY; CDR2 reads SMNVEV (reference sequence). This CDR3 comprises 16 residues. Trimming took off 5 bases at V and 7 bases at J, with 18 bases between the two ends. The DNA for the CDR3 is TGTGCCAGCAGTACGCCCCGGGGGGGGCCCAATTCACCCCTCCACTTT. This encodes CASSTPRGGPNSPLHF.

The chain links TRBV7-6 to TRBJ2-7; tentatively, D is TRBD2 (5 bases). This CDR3 region has 14 residues. Germline lookup yields CDR1 SGHVS and CDR2 FNYEAQ. V dropped 0 bases and J dropped 4 bases, with 10 bases sitting between them. The CDR3 loop reads CASSLALGRYEQYF. CDR3 in DNA: TGTGCCAGCAGCTTAGCGTTGGGGAGATACGAGCAGTACTTC.

In DNA form, the CDR3 reads TGCAGCGTTGAACTCTCTGGGGCCAACGTCCTGACTTTC. The encoded protein is CSVELSGANVLTF. The chain employs TRBV29-1 and TRBJ2-6; D is uncertain. Germline V gives CDR1 SQVTM, CDR2 ANQGSEA. Between the trimmed V and J ends, which lost 2 bases and 0 bases, there was a span of 2 bases. CDR3 length equals 13 residues.

V is TRBV5-1 and J is TRBJ1-1; perhaps TRBD1 as D (5 bases). The V and J ends lost 0 bases and 4 bases respectively, with 7 bases between them. The length of the CDR3 is 13 residues. Germline V gives CDR1 SGHRS, CDR2 YFSETQ. CDR3 sequence (DNA): TGCGCCAGCAGCTTGGAGGGGAGCACTGAAGCTTTCTTT. Translation: CASSLEGSTEAFF. Using reference TRBV5-1 and TRBJ1-1 for the parts outside the CDR3, the full variable domain is KAGVTQTPRYLIKTRGQQVTLSCSPISGHRSVSWYQQTPGQGLQFLFEYFSETQRNKGNFPGRFSGRQFSNSRSEMNVSTLELGDSALYLCASSLEGSTEAFFGQGTRLTVV.

This clone turned up a few times. This chain joins TRBV29-1 and TRBJ1-1; 8 bases align to TRBD1. The germline V gene encodes CDR1 SQVTM and CDR2 ANQGSEA. J gave up 1 base and V 7 bases, and 5 bases lay outside the gene matches. This CDR3 is 13 amino acids long. CDR3 loop: CSGTGTGNTEAFF. The CDR3 DNA follows: TGCAGCGGTACCGGGACAGGGAACACTGAAGCTTTCTTT.

This clone came up a few times. The V gene is TRBV4-1, the J gene TRBJ2-5; D gene unclear. Trimming took off 4 bases at V and 5 bases at J, with 11 bases between the two ends. The CDR3 has 13 residues. Germline assignment: CDR1 MGHRA and CDR2 YSYEKL. The CDR3 loop reads CASSRLEWETQYF. Written as DNA, the CDR3 is TGCGCCAGCAGCCGGCTGGAATGGGAGACCCAGTACTTC.